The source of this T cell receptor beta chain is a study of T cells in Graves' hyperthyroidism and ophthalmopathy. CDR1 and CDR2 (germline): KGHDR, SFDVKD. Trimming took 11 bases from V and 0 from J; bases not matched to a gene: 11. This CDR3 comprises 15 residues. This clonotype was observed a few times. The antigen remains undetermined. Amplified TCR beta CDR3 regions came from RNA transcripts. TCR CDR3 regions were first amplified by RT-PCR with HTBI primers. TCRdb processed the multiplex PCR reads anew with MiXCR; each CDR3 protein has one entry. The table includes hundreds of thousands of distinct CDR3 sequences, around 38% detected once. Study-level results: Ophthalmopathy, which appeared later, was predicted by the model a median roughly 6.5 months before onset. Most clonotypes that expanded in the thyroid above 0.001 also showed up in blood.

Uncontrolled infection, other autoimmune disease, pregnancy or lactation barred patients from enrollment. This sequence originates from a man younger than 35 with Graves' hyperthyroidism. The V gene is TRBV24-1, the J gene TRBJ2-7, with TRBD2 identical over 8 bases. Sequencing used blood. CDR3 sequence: CASSTHSGSSYEQYF. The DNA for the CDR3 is TGTGCCAGCAGCACCCACAGCGGGAGCTCCTACGAGCAGTACTTC.